These 5 T cell receptor beta chains came from one sample sequenced in a study of T-cell memory formation after mild COVID-19. TCRdb re-called the 5' RACE reads through MiXCR, storing one row per CDR3 protein. Among some 290,000 distinct CDR3 sequences listed, roughly 15% were seen once. The source material was PBMCs or a T cell subset sorted from them (not recorded which). The receptors were sampled from a man between 18 and 29 years old who had mild COVID-19 (a few samples of this study predate the infection). Cell type and time point are not known.

This chain connects TRBV20-1 to TRBJ2-2; 9 nucleotides agree with TRBD1. CDR1 DFQATT and CDR2 SNEGSKA come from the germline V gene (reference sequence). V lost 0 bases to trimming and J lost 5 bases; unmatched junction nucleotides: 7. This CDR3 region has 16 residues. CDR3 in amino acids: CSARDWGTGRTGELFF. The CDR3 nucleotides are TGCAGTGCTAGAGATTGGGGGACAGGGAGGACCGGGGAGCTGTTTTTT.

This clonotype showed up just a few times. This chain's CDR3 is CASSFGTNTGELFF. The DNA for the CDR3 is TGCGCCAGCAGCTTTGGGACAAACACCGGGGAGCTGTTTTTT. V gene TRBV5-1 combines with J gene TRBJ2-2; a weak D match, TRBD1 (6 bases). CDR1 and CDR2 from the germline V gene are SGHRS and YFSETQ. Trimming cost V 2 bases and J 2 bases, with 7 bases left between them. CDR3 length equals 14 residues.

The chain uses TRBV20-1 and TRBJ1-5, with D uncertain. The germline V and J ends were trimmed by 3 bases and 3 bases, with 9 bases remaining between them. The CDR3 is 13 amino acids. Germline V lookup: CDR1 DFQATT, CDR2 SNEGSKA (reference sequence). The CDR3 sequence is CSASVEVNQPQHF. CDR3 nucleotide sequence: TGCAGTGCTAGCGTTGAGGTCAATCAGCCCCAGCATTTT.

Only one count was recorded for this clonotype. The chain recombines TRBV19 with TRBJ1-1, with D perhaps TRBD1 (5 bases). Germline V gene data show CDR1 as LNHDA and CDR2 as SQIVND (reference sequence). The CDR3 has 15 amino acids. V lost 1 base, J lost 3 bases, and 12 bases lay in between. DNA of the CDR3: TGTGCCAGTAGTATAGTCGGAGGGGCGGACACTGAAGCTTTCTTT. Protein: CASSIVGGADTEAFF.

This clonotype was seen more than once but under ten times. The chain is built from TRBV30 and TRBJ1-5, with D possibly being TRBD1 (5 bases). Trimming left V 8 bases short and J 6 bases short, with 17 bases between. The CDR3 totals 13 residues. The V gene's germline CDR1 is GTSNPN and CDR2 SVGIG (reference sequence). The CDR3 DNA sequence: TGTGCCGGAGGAGGGGAGGTTGGTCAGCCCCAGCATTTT. Translation gives CAGGGEVGQPQHF.